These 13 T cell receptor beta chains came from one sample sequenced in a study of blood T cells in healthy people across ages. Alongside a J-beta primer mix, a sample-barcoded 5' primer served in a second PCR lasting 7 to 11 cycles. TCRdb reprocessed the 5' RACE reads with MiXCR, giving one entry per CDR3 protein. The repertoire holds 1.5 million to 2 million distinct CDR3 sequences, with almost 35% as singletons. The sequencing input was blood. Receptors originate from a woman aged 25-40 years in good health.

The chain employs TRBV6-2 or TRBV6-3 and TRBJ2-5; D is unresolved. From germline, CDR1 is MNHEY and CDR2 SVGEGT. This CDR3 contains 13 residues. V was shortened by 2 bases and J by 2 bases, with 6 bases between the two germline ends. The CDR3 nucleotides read TGTGCCAGCAGTTACCAGGAGCAAGAGACCCAGTACTTC. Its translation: CASSYQEQETQYF.

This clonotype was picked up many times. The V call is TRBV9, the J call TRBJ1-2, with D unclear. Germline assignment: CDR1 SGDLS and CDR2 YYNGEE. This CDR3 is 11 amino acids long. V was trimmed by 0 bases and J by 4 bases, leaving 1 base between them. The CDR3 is CASSVGYGYTF. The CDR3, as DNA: TGTGCCAGCAGCGTAGGCTATGGCTACACCTTC.

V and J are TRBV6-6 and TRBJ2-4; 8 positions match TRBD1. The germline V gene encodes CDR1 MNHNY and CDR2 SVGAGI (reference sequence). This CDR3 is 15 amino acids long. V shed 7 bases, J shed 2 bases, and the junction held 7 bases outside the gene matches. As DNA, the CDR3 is TGTGCCAGCATCGTGACAGGGGATACCAAAAACATTCAGTACTTC. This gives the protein CASIVTGDTKNIQYF.

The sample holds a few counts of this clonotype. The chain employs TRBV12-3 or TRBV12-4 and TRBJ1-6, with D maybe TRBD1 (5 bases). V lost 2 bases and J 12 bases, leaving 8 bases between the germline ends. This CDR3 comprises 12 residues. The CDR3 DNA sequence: TGTGCCAGCAGTTTACCTGACAGACCCCTCCACTTT. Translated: CASSLPDRPLHF.

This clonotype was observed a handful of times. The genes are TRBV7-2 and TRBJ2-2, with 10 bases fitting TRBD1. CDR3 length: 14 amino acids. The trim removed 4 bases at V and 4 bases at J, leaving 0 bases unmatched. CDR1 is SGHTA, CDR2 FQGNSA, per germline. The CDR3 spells CASSWTGGTGELFF. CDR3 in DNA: TGTGCCAGCAGCTGGACAGGGGGCACCGGGGAGCTGTTTTTT.

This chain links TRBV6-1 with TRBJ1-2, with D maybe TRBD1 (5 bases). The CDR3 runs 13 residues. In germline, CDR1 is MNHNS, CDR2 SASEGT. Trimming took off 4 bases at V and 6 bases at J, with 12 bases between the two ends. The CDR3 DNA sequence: TGTGCCAGCAGTGCCCACGCGGGGGATGGCTACACCTTC. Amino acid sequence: CASSAHAGDGYTF.

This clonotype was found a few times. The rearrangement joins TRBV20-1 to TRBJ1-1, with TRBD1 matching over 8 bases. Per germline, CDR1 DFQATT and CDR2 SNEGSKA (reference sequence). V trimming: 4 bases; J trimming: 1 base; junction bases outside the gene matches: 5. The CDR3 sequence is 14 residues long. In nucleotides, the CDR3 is TGCAGTGCTACCGACAGGGGCTGGAACACTGAAGCTTTCTTT. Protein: CSATDRGWNTEAFF.

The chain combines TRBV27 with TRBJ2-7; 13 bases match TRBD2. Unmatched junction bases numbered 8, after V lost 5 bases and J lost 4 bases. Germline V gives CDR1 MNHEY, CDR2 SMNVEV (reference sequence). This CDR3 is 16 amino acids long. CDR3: CASSGLAGAPPYEQYF. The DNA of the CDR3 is TGTGCCAGCAGTGGACTAGCGGGAGCCCCCCCGTACGAGCAGTACTTC.

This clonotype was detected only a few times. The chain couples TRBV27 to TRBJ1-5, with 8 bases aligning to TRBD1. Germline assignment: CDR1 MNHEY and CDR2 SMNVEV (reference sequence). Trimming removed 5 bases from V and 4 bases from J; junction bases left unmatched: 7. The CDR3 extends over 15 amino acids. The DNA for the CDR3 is TGTGCCAGCAGTGCGACAGGGGAGGGGAATCAGCCCCAGCATTTT. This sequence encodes CASSATGEGNQPQHF.

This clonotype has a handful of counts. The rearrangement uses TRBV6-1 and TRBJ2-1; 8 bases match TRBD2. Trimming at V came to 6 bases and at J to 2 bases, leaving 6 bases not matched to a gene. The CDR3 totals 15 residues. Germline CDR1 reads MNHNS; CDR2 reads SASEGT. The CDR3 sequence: CASSPGGAPYNEQFF. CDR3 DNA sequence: TGTGCCAGCAGCCCCGGGGGGGCTCCCTACAATGAGCAGTTCTTC.

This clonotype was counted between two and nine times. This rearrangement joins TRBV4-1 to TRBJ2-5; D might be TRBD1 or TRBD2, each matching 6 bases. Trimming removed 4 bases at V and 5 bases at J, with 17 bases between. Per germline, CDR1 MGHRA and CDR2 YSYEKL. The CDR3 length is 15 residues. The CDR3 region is CASSLPGEEGETQYF. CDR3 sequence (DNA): TGCGCCAGCAGCCTACCAGGGGAGGAGGGGGAGACCCAGTACTTC.

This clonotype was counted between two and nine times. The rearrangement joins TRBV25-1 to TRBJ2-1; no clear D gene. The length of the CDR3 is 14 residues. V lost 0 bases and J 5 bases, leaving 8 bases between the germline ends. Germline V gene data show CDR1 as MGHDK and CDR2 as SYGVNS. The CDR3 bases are TGTGCCAGCAGTGAATATACCTTGGACAATGAGCAGTTCTTC. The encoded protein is CASSEYTLDNEQFF.

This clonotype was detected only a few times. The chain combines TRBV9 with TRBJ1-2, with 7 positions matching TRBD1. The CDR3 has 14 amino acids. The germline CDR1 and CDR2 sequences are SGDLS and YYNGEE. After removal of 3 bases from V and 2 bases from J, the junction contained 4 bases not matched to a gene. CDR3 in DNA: TGTGCCAGCAGCGGCAAGGACAGGAACTATGGCTACACCTTC. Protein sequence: CASSGKDRNYGYTF.